This TCR beta chain was captured by sequencing in a study of blood T cell repertoires in COVID-19. Study overall: The samples span acute and convalescent COVID-19 from the United States, Italy and Spain. Nucleic acid was either cDNA or gDNA, and it came from T cells, B-cell-depleted T cells, or PBMCs.

Per the study methods: Using reference gene primer amplification, nucleated cell counts were estimated. The assay was immunoSEQ multiplex PCR, and TCRdb's table has in-frame clones only and misses some. For V, J and clone size, that table is used; D and trimming come from the DNA. The data show 60,000 to 90,000 clones, about 70% seen once. The CDR3 totals 14 residues. V was shortened by 3 bases and J by 7 bases, with 10 bases between the two germline ends. CDR1 is ENHRY, CDR2 SYGVKD, per germline. Material: peripheral blood. The receptor comes from a man between 60 and 75 years old with acute or convalescent COVID-19. The rearrangement uses TRBV10-3 and TRBJ1-6; D might be TRBD1 (6 bases). The CDR3 here is CAISDRGGNSPLHF. CDR3 in DNA: TGTGCCATCAGTGACAGGGGTGGCAATTCACCCCTCCACTTT.